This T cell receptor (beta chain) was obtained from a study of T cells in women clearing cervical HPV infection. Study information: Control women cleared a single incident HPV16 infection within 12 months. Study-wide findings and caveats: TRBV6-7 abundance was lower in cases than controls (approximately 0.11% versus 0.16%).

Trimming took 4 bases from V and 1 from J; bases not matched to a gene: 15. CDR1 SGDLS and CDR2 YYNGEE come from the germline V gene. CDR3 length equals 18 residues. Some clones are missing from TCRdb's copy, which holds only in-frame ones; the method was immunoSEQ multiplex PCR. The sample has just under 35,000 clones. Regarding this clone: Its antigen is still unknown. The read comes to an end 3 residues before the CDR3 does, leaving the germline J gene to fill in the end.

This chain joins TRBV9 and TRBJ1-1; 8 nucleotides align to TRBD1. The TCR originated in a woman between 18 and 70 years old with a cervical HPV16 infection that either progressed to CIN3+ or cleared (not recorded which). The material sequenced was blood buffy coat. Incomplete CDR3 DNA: TGTGCCAGCAGCATTCTTGACAGGGGCCCAATCCCGAACACTGAA. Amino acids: CASSILDRGPIPNTE. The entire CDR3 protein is CASSILDRGPIPNTEAFF.